A single sample gave rise to the 30 T cell receptor beta chains below, sequenced in a study of T cell responses to AZD1222 COVID-19 vaccine (dated by TCRdb to about 2021). Read against the paper, the sample's time point label means: about 28 days (+/-7) after the second vaccine dose. The protocol used for the library was the immunoSEQ multiplex PCR assay. As stored in TCRdb, this immuneACCESS dataset retains in-frame rearrangements with V and J assigned. A fraction of the clones does not appear; measured against another copy, unresolved V genes explain less than half of the discrepancy, and the remainder lacks a known reason. For this sample there are about 180,000 clones; 88% appear just once. The ten largest account for roughly 11% of the sample. Material: peripheral blood, obtained 28 days after the second AZD1222 dose. These receptor sequences come from an adult who received the AZD1222 COVID-19 vaccine.

V is TRBV13 and J is TRBJ2-2; TRBD1 aligns across 7 bases. CDR1 is PRHDT, CDR2 FYEKMQ, per germline (reference sequence). V lost 5 bases and J lost 7; bases outside the gene matches: 10. The length of the CDR3 is 15 residues. The DNA for the CDR3 is TGTGCCAGCAGCCCCCGAGGACGGGACAGCGGGGAGCTGTTTTTT. As protein: CASSPRGRDSGELFF.

The rearrangement joins TRBV24-1 to TRBJ1-2, with TRBD1 identical over 12 bases. CDR1 is KGHDR and CDR2 is SFDVKD in the germline V gene. Trimming took 4 bases from V and 4 from J; bases not matched to a gene: 3. This CDR3 comprises 15 residues. The CDR3 sequence is CATSEGTGGVYGYTF. The CDR3 DNA sequence: TGTGCCACCAGTGAAGGGACAGGGGGCGTCTATGGCTACACCTTC.

V gene TRBV4-1 combines with J gene TRBJ2-3, with 8 nucleotides matching TRBD2. V gave up 0 bases and J gave up 2 bases; unmatched junction bases: 7. The CDR3 is 17 amino acids. Germline-derived CDR1 and CDR2 are MGHRA and YSYEKL. In nucleotides, the CDR3 is TGCGCCAGCAGCCAAGATGAAGCGGGGGCTAACACAGATACGCAGTATTTT. It encodes CASSQDEAGANTDTQYF.

This sequence joins TRBV2 and TRBJ2-1; 8 nucleotides agree with TRBD2. The J segment lost 6 bases and the V segment lost 6 bases, leaving 10 bases of the junction unmatched. In germline, CDR1 is SNHLY, CDR2 FYNNEI. The CDR3 runs 15 residues. DNA for the CDR3: TGTGCCAGCAGGCACCTAGCGGGCGTTGGCAATGAGCAGTTCTTC. Its protein product is CASRHLAGVGNEQFF. Full variable domain (missing parts from reference TRBV2 and TRBJ2-1): EPEVTQTPSHQVTQMGQEVILRCVPISNHLYFYWYRQILGQKVEFLVSFYNNEISEKSEIFDDQFSVERPDGSNFTLKIRSTKLEDSAMYFCASRHLAGVGNEQFFGPGTRLTVL.

This CDR3 reads CASSRDRFYEQYF. DNA of the CDR3: TGTGCCAGCAGCCGAGACAGGTTCTACGAGCAGTACTTC. The chain is built from TRBV3-1 (or the pseudogene TRBV3-2) and TRBJ2-7; a weak D match, TRBD1 (6 bases). This CDR3 is built from 13 residues. CDR1 LGHDT and CDR2 YNNKEL come from the germline V gene (reference sequence). Between the trimmed V and J ends, which lost 4 bases and 3 bases, there was a span of 10 bases.

This chain joins TRBV4-1 and TRBJ2-2; the match to TRBD1 covers 11 bases. V trimming: 5 bases; J trimming: 4 bases; junction bases outside the gene matches: 6. The germline gives CDR1 MGHRA, CDR2 YSYEKL. The CDR3 loop spans 16 amino acids. The CDR3 bases are TGCGCCAGCAGCGCGGGACAGGGGGACGGCACCGGGGAGCTGTTTTTT. Amino acid sequence: CASSAGQGDGTGELFF.

The CDR3 DNA reads as TGTGCCACCAGCAGAGATCGTGGTTTTGGGGAGACCCAGTACTTC. Protein: CATSRDRGFGETQYF. This chain links TRBV15 with TRBJ2-5; D call uncertain. V was pared by 0 bases and J by 5 bases, with 13 bases between. The V gene's germline CDR1 is LNHNV and CDR2 YYDKDF (reference sequence). This CDR3 is built from 15 residues. Full variable domain (outside the CDR3, taken from reference TRBV15 and TRBJ2-5): DAMVIQNPRYQVTQFGKPVTLSCSQTLNHNVMYWYQQKSSQAPKLLFHYYDKDFNNEADTPDNFQSRRPNTSFCFLDIRSPGLGDTAMYLCATSRDRGFGETQYFGPGTRLLVL.

The V gene is TRBV28, the J gene TRBJ1-2; D perhaps matches TRBD1 (6 bases). This CDR3 is 15 amino acids long. Germline V gene sequence: CDR1 MDHEN, CDR2 SYDVKM. V shed 8 bases and J shed 3 bases, with 19 bases lying between them. CDR3 in DNA: TGTGCCAGCGGAGAACCACGGACAGTTGACTATGGCTACACCTTC. It encodes CASGEPRTVDYGYTF.

This chain uses TRBV6-5 with TRBJ2-7; possibly TRBD1 for D (6 bases). V dropped 2 bases and J dropped 4 bases, with 12 bases sitting between them. The CDR3 sequence is 14 residues long. Germline V gene sequence: CDR1 MNHEY, CDR2 SVGAGI. The CDR3 DNA reads as TGTGCCAGCAGTTACCCCGGACAGTTATACGAGCAGTACTTC. It translates to CASSYPGQLYEQYF.

This clone was seen a few times. The sample contains more than one DNA sequence encoding this CDR3. The chain links TRBV2 to TRBJ1-2; TRBD1 agrees at 8 bases. Germline V gene sequence: CDR1 SNHLY, CDR2 FYNNEI. V lost 1 base to trimming and J lost 5 bases; unmatched junction nucleotides: 0. CDR3 length: 13 amino acids. As DNA, the CDR3 is TGTGCCAGCAGTGAAGGGACAGGGTATGGCTACACCTTC. Amino acid sequence: CASSEGTGYGYTF.

The chain joins TRBV6-5 to TRBJ1-5, with D hard to call. V lost 0 bases and J 5 bases, leaving 5 bases between the germline ends. The germline gives CDR1 MNHEY, CDR2 SVGAGI. The length of the CDR3 is 13 residues. The CDR3 is CASSYSTHQPQHF. Here the CDR3 DNA reads TGTGCCAGCAGTTACTCGACGCATCAGCCCCAGCATTTT.

This clone was recorded once. The rearrangement links TRBV7-9 to TRBJ2-1, with D possibly TRBD1 on 6 matching bases. This CDR3 contains 14 residues. Trimming removed 5 bases from V and 5 bases from J, with 13 bases in between. Germline CDR1 is SEHNR and CDR2 is FQNEAQ (reference sequence). The CDR3 DNA follows: TGTGCCAGCAGCCTTTACGGGACAAACAATGAGCAGTTCTTC. Its translation: CASSLYGTNNEQFF. The full variable domain, completed using reference TRBV7-9 and TRBJ2-1, is DTGVSQNPRHKITKRGQNVTFRCDPISEHNRLYWYRQTLGQGPEFLTYFQNEAQLEKSRLLSDRFSAERPKGSFSTLEIQRTEQGDSAMYLCASSLYGTNNEQFFGPGTRLTVL.

The chain recombines TRBV7-3 with TRBJ2-3, with 7 bases matching TRBD2. Trimming cost V 5 bases and J 4 bases; bases outside gene matches: 6. Germline lookup yields CDR1 SGHTA and CDR2 FQGTGA. The CDR3 has 14 amino acids. This CDR3 is CASSPYGGADTQYF. The DNA of the CDR3 is TGTGCCAGCAGCCCCTATGGGGGGGCAGATACGCAGTATTTT. The complete variable domain, with remaining parts taken from reference TRBV7-3 and TRBJ2-3, reads GAGVSQTPSNKVTEKGKYVELRCDPISGHTALYWYRQSLGQGPEFLIYFQGTGAADDSGLPNDRFFAVRPEGSVSTLKIQRTERGDSAVYLCASSPYGGADTQYFGPGTRLTVL.

The chain joins TRBV10-3 to TRBJ2-7; 9 nucleotides match TRBD1. The CDR3 spans 14 residues. The V gene end was trimmed by 6 bases and the J gene end by 5 bases; junction bases not matched to a gene: 8. The V gene's germline CDR1 is ENHRY and CDR2 SYGVKD. The CDR3 protein is CAISPGTGFNEQYF. CDR3 nucleotide sequence: TGTGCCATCAGCCCGGGGACAGGGTTTAACGAGCAGTACTTC.

This chain uses TRBV5-5 with TRBJ2-2, with D perhaps TRBD1 (5 bases). V dropped 0 bases and J dropped 6 bases, with 12 bases sitting between them. Germline values: CDR1 SGHKS, CDR2 YYEKEE (reference sequence). The CDR3 runs to 15 residues. CDR3 sequence (DNA): TGTGCCAGCAGCTTGGTGGGGCAGGCGGCCGGGGAGCTGTTTTTT. As protein: CASSLVGQAAGELFF.

The chain joins TRBV20-1 to TRBJ1-2, with D uncertain. Germline values: CDR1 DFQATT, CDR2 SNEGSKA (reference sequence). V dropped 3 bases and J dropped 4 bases, with 21 bases sitting between them. This CDR3 region has 16 residues. Here the CDR3 reads CSASTLRIGSRYGYTF. CDR3 nucleotides: TGCAGTGCTAGTACCTTACGGATAGGCAGTCGCTATGGCTACACCTTC.

This clone was observed once. The chain has TRBV19 and TRBJ1-2; tentatively, D is TRBD1 (5 bases). Per germline, CDR1 LNHDA and CDR2 SQIVND (reference sequence). The CDR3 length is 14 residues. Trimming removed 3 bases at V and 2 bases at J, with 10 bases between. In DNA form, the CDR3 reads TGTGCCAGTAGTATCGGGGCCAGCAACTATGGCTACACCTTC. This translates into CASSIGASNYGYTF.

The chain combines TRBV6-5 with TRBJ1-6; D call uncertain. V lost 8 bases and J 14 bases, leaving 13 bases between the germline ends. Germline values: CDR1 MNHEY, CDR2 SVGAGI. The CDR3 loop spans 11 amino acids. The CDR3 is CASRGVSALHF. As DNA, the CDR3 is TGTGCCAGCCGCGGCGTCTCAGCCCTCCACTTT.

The chain employs TRBV7-2 and TRBJ2-1; 9 nucleotides align to TRBD2. V gave up 2 bases and J gave up 8 bases; unmatched junction bases: 10. The CDR3 has 16 amino acids. CDR1 and CDR2 (germline): SGHTA, FQGNSA. CDR3 nucleotides: TGTGCCAGCAGCTTATTTGCGGGGGGGCTCGGCGATGAGCAGTTCTTC. Translating it yields CASSLFAGGLGDEQFF.

The chain has TRBV14 and TRBJ2-7; perhaps TRBD2 as D (6 bases). This CDR3 is built from 13 residues. Germline CDR1 SGHDN, CDR2 FVKESK. V lost 1 base and J 5 bases, leaving 9 bases between the germline ends. This CDR3 reads CASSQVRGNEQYF. The CDR3 coding sequence is TGTGCCAGCAGCCAAGTACGGGGGAACGAGCAGTACTTC.

The rearrangement joins TRBV28 to TRBJ1-5, with a possible D match to TRBD1 (6 bases). The germline V and J ends were trimmed by 5 bases and 1 base, with 12 bases remaining between them. The CDR3 contains 15 residues. The germline CDR1 and CDR2 sequences are MDHEN and SYDVKM. In DNA, the CDR3 is TGTGCCAGCAGTAGGGGGGTTAGAAGCAATCAGCCCCAGCATTTT. Translation: CASSRGVRSNQPQHF.

This clone came up many times. Other DNA variants within this sample encode the same CDR3. This sequence joins TRBV27 and TRBJ1-2, with a tentative D call TRBD1 (5 bases). The germline V and J ends were trimmed by 6 bases and 4 bases, with 15 bases remaining between them. Germline CDR1 reads MNHEY; CDR2 reads SMNVEV (reference sequence). The CDR3 is 14 amino acids. The chain's CDR3 is CASSPTSGLYGYTF. In nucleotides, the CDR3 is TGTGCCAGCAGCCCGACGTCGGGGCTCTATGGCTACACCTTC.

V usage is TRBV16 and J usage is TRBJ1-1; D remains unclear. Trimming removed 2 bases at V and 4 bases at J, with 8 bases between. This CDR3 is built from 13 residues. Germline V gives CDR1 KGHSY, CDR2 FQNENV. The CDR3 sequence is CASSQHGRTEAFF. The DNA for the CDR3 is TGTGCCAGCAGCCAACATGGGCGCACTGAAGCTTTCTTT.

The chain has TRBV6-5 and TRBJ1-1, with 11 bases fitting TRBD1. CDR1 is MNHEY, CDR2 SVGAGI, per germline. Trimming removed 0 bases from V and 0 bases from J; junction bases left unmatched: 0. This CDR3 is 16 amino acids long. The CDR3 sequence is CASSYSGQGVNTEAFF. The DNA for the CDR3 is TGTGCCAGCAGTTACTCGGGACAGGGGGTGAACACTGAAGCTTTCTTT.

The CDR3 DNA follows: TGCAGCGCAAGACAGGCCCTCTCTGGAAACACCATATATTTT. Translating gives CSARQALSGNTIYF. The rearrangement links TRBV29-1 to TRBJ1-3, with a weak D call TRBD1 (6 bases). The V and J ends lost 7 bases and 0 bases respectively, with 13 bases between them. CDR1 and CDR2 (germline): SQVTM, ANQGSEA. The CDR3 has 14 amino acids.

This clone was seen a few times. V usage is TRBV6-5 and J usage is TRBJ2-3; no reliable D call. Germline lookup yields CDR1 MNHEY and CDR2 SVGAGI. V lost 2 bases, J lost 2 bases, and 11 bases lay in between. The CDR3 has 15 residues. The CDR3 coding sequence is TGTGCCAGCAGTTACGTTGGCATAGACACAGATACGCAGTATTTT. Its protein product is CASSYVGIDTDTQYF.

The genes are TRBV3-1 (or the pseudogene TRBV3-2) and TRBJ1-4, with D perhaps TRBD1 (5 bases). The V and J ends lost 1 base and 8 bases respectively, with 8 bases between them. The length of the CDR3 is 13 residues. Germline values: CDR1 LGHDT, CDR2 YNNKEL (reference sequence). The CDR3 reads CASSQARVEKLFF. DNA for the CDR3: TGTGCCAGCAGCCAAGCCAGGGTGGAAAAACTGTTTTTT.

J is TRBJ1-3 and V is TRBV10-3; 7 bases are shared with TRBD1. Per germline, CDR1 ENHRY and CDR2 SYGVKD. Losses at the gene ends were 4 bases for V and 1 base for J; bases not matched to a gene: 4. This CDR3 region has 15 residues. The CDR3 protein is CAISGQGTSGNTIYF. The CDR3 DNA is TGTGCCATCAGTGGACAGGGTACTTCTGGAAACACCATATATTTT.

J is TRBJ2-1 and V is TRBV10-2; 12 bases match TRBD2. V lost 6 bases and J lost 5; bases outside the gene matches: 8. The germline V gene encodes CDR1 WSHSY and CDR2 SAAADI. CDR3 length: 16 residues. The CDR3 DNA reads as TGCGCCAGCAGGCTAGCGGGGGGGGCTGGTAACAATGAGCAGTTCTTC. Translated: CASRLAGGAGNNEQFF.

V gene TRBV3-1 (or the pseudogene TRBV3-2) combines with J gene TRBJ2-3; perhaps D is TRBD1 or TRBD2 (6 bases each). Trimming removed 8 bases from V and 8 bases from J, with 17 bases in between. Germline V gene data show CDR1 as LGHDT and CDR2 as YNNKEL (reference sequence). CDR3 length: 13 residues. The CDR3 spells CASGNGGRGTQYF. CDR3 nucleotide sequence: TGTGCCAGCGGCAACGGGGGCCGGGGTACGCAGTATTTT.